This TCR beta chain was identified during a study of blood T cell repertoires in COVID-19. Study-wide background: COVID-19 samples, acute and convalescent, were from the United States, Italy and Spain.

In the study's own analysis: Scientists estimated how many nucleated cells there were by amplifying reference gene primers. Measured with immunoSEQ multiplex PCR; TCRdb has only the in-frame clones, and not every one. The DNA was the basis for D and trimming; V, J and clone size are from that table. Seen here are fewer than 350,000 clones, 85% observed once, and the top ten hold 1.9%. Contact with a PCR-confirmed or clinician-diagnosed COVID-19 case occurred within 2 weeks of entry. Trimming cost V 5 bases and J 0 bases; bases outside gene matches: 10. Germline V gene sequence: CDR1 SGHAT, CDR2 FQNNGV. The CDR3 has 16 amino acids.

This chain connects TRBV11-2 to TRBJ2-7; 7 bases are a match to TRBD2. The sequence came from a woman aged 25 to 39 who had been exposed to COVID-19. The sequenced sample consisted of PBMCs or T cells enriched from blood (not recorded which). The CDR3, as DNA: TGTGCCAGCAGCCCCCGGAGAGCGGGGAGCTCCTACGAGCAGTACTTC. Protein product: CASSPRRAGSSYEQYF.